This passage covers 32 T cell receptor beta chains from one sample sequenced in a study of T cells after yellow fever vaccination. TCRdb re-called the 5' RACE reads with MiXCR, one entry per CDR3 protein. The data hold 500,000 to 550,000 distinct CDR3 sequences, with around a fifth observed a single time. Sequenced material: PBMCs, taken about 20 days after the first yellow fever vaccination. These receptors originate from a man aged 18-30 years who received the YFV17D yellow fever vaccine.

In this sample, this clonotype turned up many times. The chain uses TRBV4-1 and TRBJ2-7, with 8 bases identical to TRBD1. The V gene end was trimmed by 5 bases and the J gene end by 6 bases; junction bases not matched to a gene: 12. Germline values: CDR1 MGHRA, CDR2 YSYEKL. This CDR3 comprises 15 residues. The CDR3 loop is CASSSRTGPLGEQYF. The CDR3 nucleotides read TGCGCCAGCAGCTCACGGACAGGGCCGTTGGGCGAGCAGTACTTC.

This clonotype was picked up a small number of times. This chain uses TRBV29-1 with TRBJ2-3, with TRBD2 identical over 7 bases. CDR3 length equals 17 residues. Germline-derived CDR1 and CDR2 are SQVTM and ANQGSEA. V dropped 7 bases and J dropped 2; count of bases not matched to a gene: 18. The CDR3 region has the DNA TGCAGCGCCGCTGGGCTAGCGGTCACCGACCTCACAGATACGCAGTATTTT. Encoded protein: CSAAGLAVTDLTDTQYF.

This clonotype was observed a handful of times. The CDR3 bases are TGTGCCAGCAGCTTAGATGGAGTTTTGGCGGGGGGAAGCCAAGAGACCCAGTACTTC. Encoded protein: CASSLDGVLAGGSQETQYF. J is TRBJ2-5 and V is TRBV11-1; 8 nucleotides match TRBD2. The CDR3 consists of 19 residues. J gave up 1 base and V 1 base, and 14 bases lay outside the gene matches. The germline CDR1 and CDR2 sequences are SGHAT and FQDESV (reference sequence).

This clonotype has just a few counts. The genes are TRBV5-1 and TRBJ1-6, with 7 bases fitting TRBD1. CDR1 is SGHRS, CDR2 YFSETQ, per germline. V was clipped by 0 bases and J by 9 bases; unmatched bases: 12. The CDR3 has 17 residues. CDR3 nucleotides: TGCGCCAGCAGCTTGGAGGGCGCGCGGCAGGGGGGTTCACCCCTCCACTTT. It translates to CASSLEGARQGGSPLHF.

The rearrangement joins TRBV9 to TRBJ2-3; D is perhaps TRBD2 (7 bases). Trimming left V 1 base short and J 4 bases short, with 16 bases between. The CDR3 has 16 amino acids. CDR1 and CDR2 from the germline V gene are SGDLS and YYNGEE. This CDR3 is CASSVIGGGSSDTQYF. The CDR3 DNA reads TGTGCCAGCAGCGTAATAGGGGGGGGCAGCTCAGATACGCAGTATTTT. Based on the CDR3 plus reference TRBV9 and TRBJ2-3, the full variable domain is DSGVTQTPKHLITATGQRVTLRCSPRSGDLSVYWYQQSLDQGLQFLIQYYNGEERAKGNILERFSAQQFPDLHSELNLSSLELGDSALYFCASSVIGGGSSDTQYFGPGTRLTVL.

This clonotype was detected many times. The V gene is TRBV7-2, the J gene TRBJ2-5; D is uncertain. Germline loops: CDR1 SGHTA, CDR2 FQGNSA. This CDR3 region has 15 residues. Trimming stripped 1 base from V and 1 base from J, with 10 bases between. DNA for the CDR3: TGTGCCAGCAGCTTAGTATGGCGGTCCCAAGAGACCCAGTACTTC. Translated, it gives CASSLVWRSQETQYF.

There are many counts of this clonotype. This chain links TRBV12-3 or TRBV12-4 with TRBJ1-5, with no clear D. Trimming pared 3 bases from V and 1 base from J, leaving 7 bases between. The CDR3 length is 14 residues. CDR3 bases: TGTGCCAGCAGTTTTTCGGGGAGCAATCAGCCCCAGCATTTT. It translates to CASSFSGSNQPQHF.

In DNA, the CDR3 is TGTGCCAGTAGCGGGCCTTGGGTCCTTAATGAAAAACTGTTTTTT. This codes for CASSGPWVLNEKLFF. The chain employs TRBV19 and TRBJ1-4; D remains unclear. This CDR3 region has 15 residues. Germline V gene lookup returns CDR1 LNHDA and CDR2 SQIVND (reference sequence). The V end was cut by 6 bases, the J end by 4 bases, with 15 bases between.

This clonotype was seen more than once but under ten times. This chain uses TRBV20-1 with TRBJ1-5; tentatively, D is TRBD1 (6 bases). V gave up 4 bases and J gave up 3 bases, with 13 bases separating them. Germline V gene sequence: CDR1 DFQATT, CDR2 SNEGSKA (reference sequence). This CDR3 region has 14 residues. CDR3 sequence reads: CSATFRGSNQPQHF. The CDR3 DNA is TGCAGTGCTACTTTCAGGGGATCCAATCAGCCCCAGCATTTT.

This clonotype has a handful of counts. The chain is built from TRBV6-2 or TRBV6-3 and TRBJ1-2; 8 positions agree with TRBD1. The CDR3 covers 16 residues. J lost 6 bases, V lost 2 bases, and 11 bases had no gene match. Per germline, CDR1 MNHEY and CDR2 SVGEGT. CDR3 sequence reads: CASSYETDRGPDGYTF. DNA of the CDR3: TGTGCCAGCAGTTACGAAACAGACAGGGGACCGGATGGCTACACCTTC.

The gene calls are TRBV18 and TRBJ2-7, with 7 bases fitting TRBD1. V dropped 3 bases and J dropped 6; count of bases not matched to a gene: 8. Per the germline V gene, CDR1 is KGHSH and CDR2 is LQKENI. This CDR3 is 14 amino acids long. The CDR3 sequence: CASSPFSTGVEQYF. The CDR3 DNA follows: TGTGCCAGCTCACCTTTTTCAACAGGGGTCGAGCAGTACTTC.

This clonotype was seen at least ten times. This chain links TRBV5-6 with TRBJ2-7; D is ambiguous. Germline loops: CDR1 SGHDT, CDR2 YYEEEE. This CDR3 is built from 12 residues. V was shortened by 4 bases and J by 5 bases, with 10 bases between the two germline ends. CDR3 amino acids: CASSPGQDEQYF. The CDR3 DNA is TGTGCCAGCAGCCCCGGTCAGGACGAGCAGTACTTC.

The CDR3 protein is CASSQGGVEVEAFF. The DNA of the CDR3 is TGCGCCAGCAGCCAAGGGGGGGTTGAGGTTGAAGCTTTCTTT. The chain recombines TRBV4-3 with TRBJ1-1; tentatively, D is TRBD1 (5 bases). Trimming shortened V by 1 base and J by 7 bases, and 13 bases separated the two germline ends. The CDR3 consists of 14 residues. CDR1 LGHNA and CDR2 YSLEER come from the germline V gene.

There are a few counts of this clonotype. The chain has TRBV18 and TRBJ2-5; D not certain. Trimming pared 2 bases from V and 4 bases from J, leaving 14 bases between. The CDR3 extends over 15 amino acids. The germline gives CDR1 KGHSH, CDR2 LQKENI. The CDR3 region has the DNA TGTGCCAGCTCACCATCGCGAGCAATGACAGAGACCCAGTACTTC. This encodes CASSPSRAMTETQYF.

The V call is TRBV5-1, the J call TRBJ2-7; D possibly corresponds to TRBD2 (6 bases). In germline, CDR1 is SGHRS, CDR2 YFSETQ. V lost 7 bases, J lost 4 bases, and 21 bases lay in between. The CDR3 runs to 15 residues. The CDR3 sequence: CASGRSADRPYEQYF. Here the CDR3 DNA reads TGCGCCAGCGGGAGGTCGGCAGACCGTCCGTACGAGCAGTACTTC.

The V gene is TRBV7-9, the J gene TRBJ2-6; 7 bases map to TRBD2. Trimming removed 5 bases from V and 0 bases from J; junction bases left unmatched: 7. This CDR3 spans 17 amino acids. Germline CDR1 and CDR2: SEHNR and FQNEAQ (reference sequence). Here the CDR3 DNA reads TGTGCCAGCAGCCAAAGCGGGGCAAGCTCTGGGGCCAACGTCCTGACTTTC. Translated: CASSQSGASSGANVLTF.

This clonotype was observed a handful of times. This sequence joins TRBV3-1 and TRBJ2-7, with a weak D call TRBD1 (5 bases). The germline gives CDR1 LGHDT, CDR2 YNNKEL (reference sequence). This CDR3 comprises 14 residues. Between the trimmed V and J ends, which lost 3 bases and 0 bases, there was a span of 9 bases. In nucleotides, the CDR3 is TGTGCCAGCAGCCACAGGGCCTACTCCTACGAGCAGTACTTC. As protein: CASSHRAYSYEQYF.

The chain carries TRBV6-5 and TRBJ1-2; tentative D call: TRBD1 (5 bases). CDR3 length: 12 amino acids. The V gene lost 5 bases and the J gene lost 6 bases, with 10 bases spanning the gap. The V gene's germline CDR1 is MNHEY and CDR2 SVGAGI. The CDR3 spells CASSDRGHGYTF. CDR3 nucleotide sequence: TGTGCCAGCAGTGACCGGGGACATGGCTACACCTTC.

This clonotype was seen a few times. The chain employs TRBV6-5 and TRBJ2-3; the match to TRBD2 covers 11 bases. From germline, CDR1 is MNHEY and CDR2 SVGAGI. This CDR3 is built from 15 residues. After removal of 3 bases from V and 6 bases from J, the junction contained 5 bases not matched to a gene. CDR3 nucleotides: TGTGCCAGCAGTTATCGACTAGCGGGGAGCGATACGCAGTATTTT. This sequence encodes CASSYRLAGSDTQYF.

The sample holds many counts of this clonotype. The chain joins TRBV12-3 or TRBV12-4 to TRBJ2-6; D not resolved. This CDR3 region has 13 residues. Trimming shortened V by 8 bases and J by 4 bases, and 9 bases separated the two germline ends. The CDR3 region is CASAGGGANVLTF. The CDR3 DNA follows: TGTGCCAGCGCTGGCGGAGGGGCCAACGTCCTGACTTTC.

This clonotype was observed a handful of times. The gene calls are TRBV12-3 or TRBV12-4 and TRBJ2-1, with 8 bases matching TRBD1. V lost 7 bases to trimming and J lost 2 bases; unmatched junction nucleotides: 4. The CDR3 sequence is 14 residues long. CDR3 coding DNA: TGTGCCAGCACTACAGGGGGGCCCTACAATGAGCAGTTCTTC. This codes for CASTTGGPYNEQFF.

A few counts support this clonotype. The CDR3 is CASSVNGISTDTQYF. The CDR3 DNA follows: TGTGCCAGCAGCGTAAACGGCATAAGCACAGATACGCAGTATTTT. This chain links TRBV9 with TRBJ2-3; D ambiguous. Germline CDR1 and CDR2: SGDLS and YYNGEE. CDR3 length: 15 residues. Trimming left V 1 base short and J 0 bases short, with 9 bases between. Filled out from reference TRBV9 and TRBJ2-3, the complete variable domain reads DSGVTQTPKHLITATGQRVTLRCSPRSGDLSVYWYQQSLDQGLQFLIQYYNGEERAKGNILERFSAQQFPDLHSELNLSSLELGDSALYFCASSVNGISTDTQYFGPGTRLTVL.

The rearrangement uses TRBV6-1 and TRBJ2-3, with unresolved D. This CDR3 is 14 amino acids long. Germline loops: CDR1 MNHNS, CDR2 SASEGT. Trimming removed 6 bases at V and 4 bases at J, with 14 bases between. CDR3 residues: CASRRTLGADTQYF. The CDR3, as DNA: TGTGCCAGCAGGCGGACCTTGGGCGCAGATACGCAGTATTTT.

This clonotype was counted ten times or more. The chain couples TRBV20-1 to TRBJ2-5; 12 bases map to TRBD2. Per the germline V gene, CDR1 is DFQATT and CDR2 is SNEGSKA (reference sequence). This CDR3 is 14 amino acids long. The V gene end was trimmed by 6 bases and the J gene end by 2 bases; junction bases not matched to a gene: 4. CDR3 nucleotide sequence: TGCAGTGCCCAGACTAGCGGGGGACAAGAGACCCAGTACTTC. Translated: CSAQTSGGQETQYF.

This clonotype turned up a few times. CDR3 DNA: TGCGCCAGCAGCCTGGGCCGGGGACGGTACAATGAGCAGTTCTTC. Translated: CASSLGRGRYNEQFF. The chain links TRBV5-1 to TRBJ2-1; either TRBD1 or TRBD2 may supply D (5 bases each). From germline, CDR1 is SGHRS and CDR2 YFSETQ. Trimming took 4 bases from V and 4 from J, leaving 15 bases between them. This CDR3 region has 15 residues.

The chain recombines TRBV7-8 with TRBJ2-7; D possibly corresponds to TRBD2 (6 bases). The ends were cut back, 1 base at V and 0 bases at J, with 13 bases in the middle. The germline V gene has CDR1 SGHVS and CDR2 FQNEAQ. The CDR3 is made up of 16 amino acids. CDR3 in amino acids: CASSLVSMGGSYEQYF. The CDR3 DNA follows: TGTGCCAGCAGCTTAGTCTCTATGGGAGGCTCCTACGAGCAGTACTTC. The whole variable domain, filled in from reference TRBV7-8 and TRBJ2-7, reads GAGVSQSPRYKVAKRGQDVALRCDPISGHVSLFWYQQALGQGPEFLTYFQNEAQLDKSGLPSDRFFAERPEGSVSTLKIQRTQQEDSAVYLCASSLVSMGGSYEQYFGPGTRLTVT.

There are a few counts of this clonotype. CDR3: CASSPEAAYEQYF. Here the CDR3 DNA reads TGTGCCAGCAGCCCCGAGGCTGCCTACGAGCAGTACTTC. This sequence joins TRBV7-9 and TRBJ2-7; D is uncertain. V shed 5 bases and J shed 2 bases, with 10 bases lying between them. The CDR3 extends over 13 amino acids. Germline CDR1 is SEHNR and CDR2 is FQNEAQ (reference sequence).

The genes are TRBV2 and TRBJ2-7; D is tentatively TRBD1 or TRBD2 (5 bases each). Germline V lookup: CDR1 SNHLY, CDR2 FYNNEI. V gave up 3 bases and J gave up 2 bases, with 17 bases separating them. The CDR3 is 16 amino acids. The CDR3 DNA reads as TGTGCCAGCAGTGAGGGACGGACTTCGTTAACCTACGAGCAGTACTTC. It specifies CASSEGRTSLTYEQYF.

The chain combines TRBV7-2 with TRBJ2-6; TRBD1 matches at 7 bases. Germline loops: CDR1 SGHTA, CDR2 FQGNSA. V was clipped by 4 bases and J by 2 bases; unmatched bases: 8. The CDR3 spans 17 residues. CDR3 loop: CASSYEYRGAGANVLTF. Here the CDR3 DNA reads TGTGCCAGCAGCTATGAATACAGGGGAGCTGGGGCCAACGTCCTGACTTTC.

This clonotype was observed a few times. This chain uses TRBV5-1 with TRBJ1-1, with D possibly being TRBD1 (6 bases). There are 15 residues in the CDR3. The V gene lost 4 bases and the J gene lost 5 bases, with 18 bases spanning the gap. Germline V gene sequence: CDR1 SGHRS, CDR2 YFSETQ. The CDR3 coding sequence is TGCGCCAGCAGCCTAAATAGACAGGCTGAGACTGAAGCTTTCTTT. The encoded protein is CASSLNRQAETEAFF.

This clonotype was observed a handful of times. The chain is built from TRBV5-5 and TRBJ1-6; 7 bases fit TRBD1. Per germline, CDR1 SGHKS and CDR2 YYEKEE (reference sequence). This CDR3 region has 15 residues. Losses at the gene ends were 2 bases for V and 8 bases for J; bases not matched to a gene: 7. The CDR3 loop reads CASSFTGAFDSPLHF. CDR3 DNA sequence: TGTGCCAGCAGCTTTACAGGGGCGTTCGATTCACCCCTCCACTTT.

This clonotype was detected a few times. This chain links TRBV10-3 with TRBJ2-3, with 9 bases that match TRBD2. Germline CDR1 is ENHRY and CDR2 is SYGVKD. The V segment lost 7 bases and the J segment 1 base; nucleotides outside the gene matches: 6. CDR3 length: 15 amino acids. The CDR3 nucleotides are TGTGCCATCAAGGTTAGCGGGGGTCGCACAGATACGCAGTATTTT. This translates into CAIKVSGGRTDTQYF.